This T cell receptor beta chain is from a study of blood T cell repertoires in COVID-19. Only in-frame clones appear in the TCRdb table, and some are missing; sequencing was by immunoSEQ multiplex PCR. Of 80,000 to 130,000 clones in the sample, approximately 86% were seen once. Looked up from germline, CDR1 is MGHRA and CDR2 is YSYEKL. V lost 3 bases, J lost 5 bases, and 2 bases stayed unmatched. This CDR3 comprises 14 residues. The sample was PBMCs or T cells enriched from blood (not recorded which). J is TRBJ1-5 and V is TRBV4-1, with 9 bases lining up with TRBD1. This receptor was obtained from a woman aged 45-59 years who had recovered from COVID-19. The CDR3: CASSQRQGDQPQHF. DNA of the CDR3: TGCGCCAGCAGCCAGCGACAGGGGGATCAGCCCCAGCATTTT.